The following is a T cell receptor (beta chain) sequence with its context. Its target is unknown. The germline gene is not matched at one end of the junction; a read error may be the cause. This sample is drawn from a study of tumor-infiltrating lymphocytes in glioblastoma multiforme. Study results and caveats: Unequal TCR RNA per T cell might skew measured clone sizes.

TCRB libraries came from RNA via three nested multiplex PCR rounds. TCRdb reprocessed the multiplex PCR reads with MiXCR, giving one entry per CDR3 protein. The sample lists about 9,600 distinct CDR3 sequences; 67% were seen once. CDR1 is SEHNR and CDR2 is FQNEAQ in the germline V gene (reference sequence). There are 16 residues in the CDR3. The sequencing input was brain tumor tissue. The chain has TRBV7-9 and TRBJ2-7; TRBD1 matches 11 bases. The sequence derives from a male donor with glioblastoma. CDR3 loop: CASRNTGQGVTCEQYF. CDR3 coding DNA: TGTGCCAGCAGGAACACGGGACAGGGGGTAACCTGCGAGCAGTATTTC.